The source of this TCR beta chain is a study of blood T cell repertoires in COVID-19. On the study more broadly: The cDNA or gDNA used as material had been derived from T cells, B-cell-depleted T cells, or PBMCs.

Trimming took 8 bases from V and 0 from J, leaving 11 bases between them. Germline CDR1 is MDHEN and CDR2 is SYDVKM. The CDR3 has 14 residues. Assay: immunoSEQ multiplex PCR; the TCRdb copy retains only in-frame clones and omits some. The sample contains under 200,000 clones, approximately 80% of which appear only once. This sequence joins TRBV28 and TRBJ2-1; D remains ambiguous. Sequenced: peripheral blood. This TCR derives from a human donor in a cohort sampled during active COVID-19. In nucleotides, the CDR3 is TGTGCCAGCCACACCCCCAGCTCCTACAATGAGCAGTTCTTC. It yields the protein CASHTPSSYNEQFF.